The TCR beta chain under discussion was sequenced for a study of immune evolution from preneoplasia to lung adenocarcinoma. The repertoire was sequenced with immunoSEQ multiplex PCR; TCRdb's copy has only in-frame clones and lacks some. The table lists 10,000 or so clones, approximately 81% of them singletons, with 1.5% to 2% in the top ten. Germline CDR1 is MNHEY and CDR2 is SMNVEV (reference sequence). The V segment lost 2 bases and the J segment 5 bases; nucleotides outside the gene matches: 5. The CDR3 runs 14 residues. The chain employs TRBV27 and TRBJ1-1, with TRBD1 identical over 7 bases. The sequence was collected from a person between 70 and 80 years old with lung adenocarcinoma. Input material: FFPE minimally invasive lung adenocarcinoma tissue. The CDR3 here is CASSLMDRRTEAFF. The CDR3 region has the DNA TGTGCCAGCAGTTTAATGGACAGGAGGACTGAAGCTTTCTTT.